Presented here are 18 T cell receptor beta chains from one specimen sequenced in a study of OX40 agonist ivuxolimab in advanced cancers. Sequencing was performed with immunoSEQ multiplex PCR; in TCRdb, only in-frame clones are kept and a portion is missing. Of tens of thousands of clones listed, about 89% are singletons. Specimen: CD4+ or CD8+ T cells sorted from blood, collected in a trial of the OX40 agonist ivuxolimab. The receptors shown here come from an adult with an advanced solid tumor such as melanoma, head and neck, liver or kidney cancer.

The rearrangement links TRBV30 to TRBJ1-1, with 7 bases lining up with TRBD1. Germline V CDR1 and CDR2: GTSNPN, SVGIG (reference sequence). The length of the CDR3 is 16 residues. The junction had 10 bases not matched to a gene; V was cut back by 3 bases and J by 0 bases. The CDR3 DNA reads as TGTGCCTGGAGGCCCCGGGACAGATACATGAACACTGAAGCTTTCTTT. Residues: CAWRPRDRYMNTEAFF.

The chain combines TRBV5-4 with TRBJ1-2; perhaps TRBD1 as D (6 bases). The CDR3 spans 13 residues. Trimming removed 2 bases at V and 8 bases at J, with 13 bases between. Germline values: CDR1 SGHNT, CDR2 YYREEE (reference sequence). Here the CDR3 reads CASSFWGAKGYTF. The CDR3 bases are TGTGCCAGCAGCTTCTGGGGGGCGAAGGGCTACACCTTC. Combining the CDR3 with reference TRBV5-4 and TRBJ1-2 gives the whole variable domain ETGVTQSPTHLIKTRGQQVTLRCSSQSGHNTVSWYQQALGQGPQFIFQYYREEENGRGNFPPRFSGLQFPNYSSELNVNALELDDSALYLCASSFWGAKGYTFGSGTRLTVV.

This clone was detected only a few times. The rearrangement joins TRBV4-3 to TRBJ2-1; 11 bases align to TRBD1. Per germline, CDR1 LGHNA and CDR2 YSLEER. Trimming cost V 0 bases and J 3 bases; bases outside gene matches: 1. The length of the CDR3 is 16 residues. This CDR3 is CASSQDGTGGYNEQFF. CDR3 sequence (DNA): TGCGCCAGCAGCCAAGATGGGACAGGGGGCTACAATGAGCAGTTCTTC.

The chain combines TRBV4-3 with TRBJ1-2; D gene unclear. CDR1 is LGHNA, CDR2 YSLEER, per germline. V was trimmed by 0 bases and J by 6 bases, leaving 17 bases between them. The CDR3 sequence is 16 residues long. The CDR3 DNA reads TGCGCCAGCAGCCAAGATTGGCCCGACCCGAGCGATGGCTACACCTTC. Its protein product is CASSQDWPDPSDGYTF.

V usage is TRBV13 and J usage is TRBJ1-1; a possible D gene is TRBD1 (6 bases). This CDR3 is 17 amino acids long. Germline V lookup: CDR1 PRHDT, CDR2 FYEKMQ (reference sequence). V was shortened by 0 bases and J by 6 bases, with 20 bases between the two germline ends. The CDR3 here is CASSLGSADSRGSEAFF. The CDR3 DNA follows: TGTGCCAGCAGCTTAGGATCGGCGGACAGCCGTGGGTCTGAAGCTTTCTTT.

This chain uses TRBV7-8 with TRBJ2-1; D gene uncertain. Trimming took off 2 bases at V and 7 bases at J, with 12 bases between the two ends. The germline V gene encodes CDR1 SGHVS and CDR2 FQNEAQ. This CDR3 spans 14 amino acids. The CDR3 is CASSLISGWNEQFF. The CDR3 DNA sequence: TGTGCCAGCAGCTTAATCTCCGGGTGGAATGAGCAGTTCTTC. The whole variable domain, filled in from reference TRBV7-8 and TRBJ2-1, reads GAGVSQSPRYKVAKRGQDVALRCDPISGHVSLFWYQQALGQGPEFLTYFQNEAQLDKSGLPSDRFFAERPEGSVSTLKIQRTQQEDSAVYLCASSLISGWNEQFFGPGTRLTVL.

This chain joins TRBV27 and TRBJ2-1, with a tentative D call TRBD2 (6 bases). V lost 5 bases to trimming and J lost 10 bases, with 18 bases between them. Germline CDR1 is MNHEY and CDR2 is SMNVEV (reference sequence). The CDR3 consists of 14 residues. The CDR3 reads CASSPPGRGGEQFF. Here the CDR3 DNA reads TGTGCCAGCAGTCCCCCAGGGCGGGGTGGAGAGCAGTTCTTC.

The chain combines TRBV7-9 with TRBJ2-5, with 8 positions matching TRBD1. This CDR3 is 15 amino acids long. Per the germline V gene, CDR1 is SEHNR and CDR2 is FQNEAQ (reference sequence). With V trimmed by 5 bases and J by 1 base, 6 bases remained unmatched. DNA for the CDR3: TGTGCCAGCAGCCCCCGGGACAGGCTCCAAGAGACCCAGTACTTC. Its protein is CASSPRDRLQETQYF.

The chain recombines TRBV5-6 with TRBJ1-2, with a weak D call TRBD1 (6 bases). Trimming removed 2 bases from V and 6 bases from J, with 8 bases in between. Germline V CDR1 and CDR2: SGHDT, YYEEEE. The CDR3 length is 12 residues. CDR3 DNA sequence: TGTGCCAGCAGCTTACAGGGAAATGGCTACACCTTC. Its protein product is CASSLQGNGYTF.

This clone was counted once. The chain employs TRBV27 and TRBJ2-5; D remains ambiguous. CDR1 is MNHEY, CDR2 SMNVEV, per germline (reference sequence). CDR3 length equals 13 residues. The V end lost 2 bases, the J end lost 2 bases, and 6 bases lay between the germline ends. In DNA, the CDR3 is TGTGCCAGCAGTTTAGTTGGGCAAGAGACCCAGTACTTC. Its translation: CASSLVGQETQYF.

The V call is TRBV9, the J call TRBJ2-3; D is unclear. This CDR3 has 15 amino acids. Germline CDR1 and CDR2: SGDLS and YYNGEE. V was clipped by 0 bases and J by 2 bases, with 10 bases between them. The CDR3 DNA reads TGTGCCAGCAGCGTAGATCCAGCGCTCACAGATACGCAGTATTTT. Residues: CASSVDPALTDTQYF.

The CDR3 coding sequence is TGTGCCAGCAGCTTAGGGGGGGGAATTCAGCCCCAGCATTTT. Translated: CASSLGGGIQPQHF. The chain has TRBV7-8 and TRBJ1-5; a weak D match, TRBD1 (5 bases). Trimming left V 1 base short and J 6 bases short, with 10 bases between. Germline V gene sequence: CDR1 SGHVS, CDR2 FQNEAQ. This CDR3 has 14 amino acids.

The V call is TRBV5-5, the J call TRBJ1-5, with D uncertain. The V end lost 0 bases, the J end lost 11 bases, and 9 bases lay between the germline ends. The CDR3 spans 12 residues. Germline V lookup: CDR1 SGHKS, CDR2 YYEKEE (reference sequence). CDR3 DNA: TGTGCCAGCAGCTTGGATAGCGGCTCCCAGCATTTT. Amino acid sequence: CASSLDSGSQHF.

V gene TRBV4-1 combines with J gene TRBJ2-7; 11 bases match TRBD1. CDR1 MGHRA and CDR2 YSYEKL come from the germline V gene. The CDR3 extends over 15 amino acids. V lost 3 bases and J lost 2; bases outside the gene matches: 3. The CDR3 region has the DNA TGCGCCAGCAGCCAGGGACAGGGGGGCCCCTACGAGCAGTACTTC. Encoded protein: CASSQGQGGPYEQYF.

This sequence joins TRBV4-1 and TRBJ2-1; D is perhaps TRBD1 (6 bases). Germline-derived CDR1 and CDR2 are MGHRA and YSYEKL. The CDR3 loop spans 15 amino acids. Trimming cost V 3 bases and J 6 bases, with 15 bases left between them. DNA for the CDR3: TGCGCCAGCAGCCATCAACAGGGTGTCGTCAATGAGCAGTTCTTC. It specifies CASSHQQGVVNEQFF.

The gene calls are TRBV7-9 and TRBJ2-7; D uncertain. CDR3 length: 11 amino acids. The germline CDR1 and CDR2 sequences are SEHNR and FQNEAQ (reference sequence). V lost 1 base to trimming and J lost 3 bases, with 1 base between them. CDR3 region: CASSLDYEQYF. In DNA, the CDR3 is TGTGCCAGCAGCTTAGACTACGAGCAGTACTTC. The complete variable domain, with remaining parts taken from reference TRBV7-9 and TRBJ2-7, reads DTGVSQNPRHKITKRGQNVTFRCDPISEHNRLYWYRQTLGQGPEFLTYFQNEAQLEKSRLLSDRFSAERPKGSFSTLEIQRTEQGDSAMYLCASSLDYEQYFGPGTRLTVT.

The chain combines TRBV14 with TRBJ2-7; 8 nucleotides agree with TRBD1. The ends lost 6 bases at V and 2 bases at J; junction bases unmatched: 3. Germline V gene lookup returns CDR1 SGHDN and CDR2 FVKESK. This CDR3 comprises 13 residues. The CDR3 nucleotides are TGTGCCAGCAGAGGGGACAGGACCTACGAGCAGTACTTC. This sequence encodes CASRGDRTYEQYF.

Concerning this clone: In the same sample, other DNA sequences code for this CDR3. The chain employs TRBV30 and TRBJ2-3; possible D gene TRBD2, 5 bases. V lost 3 bases and J lost 1, with 5 bases in between. Per the germline V gene, CDR1 is GTSNPN and CDR2 is SVGIG (reference sequence). The CDR3 covers 12 residues. CDR3 protein: CAWRRGTDTQYF. As DNA, the CDR3 is TGTGCCTGGAGGAGGGGCACAGATACGCAGTATTTT. Supplemented by reference TRBV30 and TRBJ2-3, the full variable domain reads SQTIHQWPATLVQPVGSPLSLECTVEGTSNPNLYWYRQAAGRGLQLLFYSVGIGQISSEVPQNLSASRPQDRQFILSSKKLLLSDSGFYLCAWRRGTDTQYFGPGTRLTVL.